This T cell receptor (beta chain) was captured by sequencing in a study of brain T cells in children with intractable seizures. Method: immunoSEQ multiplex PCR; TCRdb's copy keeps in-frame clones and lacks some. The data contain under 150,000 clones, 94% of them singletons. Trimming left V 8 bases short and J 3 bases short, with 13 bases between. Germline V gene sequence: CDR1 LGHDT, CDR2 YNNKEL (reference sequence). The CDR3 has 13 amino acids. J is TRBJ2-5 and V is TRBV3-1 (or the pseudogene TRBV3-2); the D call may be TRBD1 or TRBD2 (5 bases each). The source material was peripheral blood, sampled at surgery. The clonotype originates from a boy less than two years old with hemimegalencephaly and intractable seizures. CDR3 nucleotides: TGTGCCAGCCGTCTTCTGGGGGAAGAGACCCAGTACTTC. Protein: CASRLLGEETQYF.